The sequence of this T cell receptor beta chain was determined in a study of blood T cell repertoires in COVID-19. Study summary: Sites across the United States, Italy and Spain contributed samples from acute and convalescent COVID-19. T cells, B-cell-depleted T cells, or PBMCs supplied cDNA or gDNA.

Original processing methods: Amplification from reference gene primers served as the basis for estimated nucleated cell counts. TCRdb's copy holds only in-frame clones and misses some; the assay was immunoSEQ multiplex PCR. The DNA was the basis for D and trimming; V, J and clone size are from that table. The sample consists of 100,000 to 150,000 clones, 84% of them appearing once. This clonotype originated in a woman in her sixties or seventies with acute or convalescent COVID-19. Sequencing was done on a sample of peripheral blood.

CDR3 protein: CASQTGDYYGYTF. For the CDR3, the DNA is TGTGCCAGCCAGACAGGGGATTACTATGGCTACACCTTC. V usage is TRBV19 and J usage is TRBJ1-2; the match to TRBD1 covers 8 bases. Germline V CDR1 and CDR2: LNHDA, SQIVND (reference sequence). The CDR3 loop spans 13 amino acids. J was trimmed by 3 bases and V by 9 bases; bases with no gene match: 6.